The source of this T cell receptor (beta chain) is a study of blood T cell repertoires in COVID-19. Background on the study: COVID-19 samples from acute and convalescent phases originated in the United States, Italy and Spain. PBMCs, B-cell-depleted T cells, or T cells provided the cDNA or gDNA that made up the material.

CDR1 and CDR2 from the germline V gene are SEHNR and FQNEAQ (reference sequence). Germline trimming cut 5 bases from V and 7 bases from J; bases unmatched to any gene: 12. The CDR3 sequence is 16 residues long. Clones were sequenced by immunoSEQ multiplex PCR, and TCRdb holds only the in-frame ones, with some missing. The sample yields about 50,000 clones, roughly nine tenths seen once. V gene TRBV7-9 combines with J gene TRBJ2-1, with 9 bases matching TRBD1. The TCR originated in a human donor in a cohort sampled during active COVID-19. Sequences were obtained from peripheral blood. CDR3 amino acids: CASSRFSTGGKNEQFF. The CDR3 DNA is TGTGCCAGCAGCCGGTTCTCGACAGGGGGTAAAAATGAGCAGTTCTTC. The full variable domain, completed using reference TRBV7-9 and TRBJ2-1, is DTGVSQNPRHKITKRGQNVTFRCDPISEHNRLYWYRQTLGQGPEFLTYFQNEAQLEKSRLLSDRFSAERPKGSFSTLEIQRTEQGDSAMYLCASSRFSTGGKNEQFFGPGTRLTVL.